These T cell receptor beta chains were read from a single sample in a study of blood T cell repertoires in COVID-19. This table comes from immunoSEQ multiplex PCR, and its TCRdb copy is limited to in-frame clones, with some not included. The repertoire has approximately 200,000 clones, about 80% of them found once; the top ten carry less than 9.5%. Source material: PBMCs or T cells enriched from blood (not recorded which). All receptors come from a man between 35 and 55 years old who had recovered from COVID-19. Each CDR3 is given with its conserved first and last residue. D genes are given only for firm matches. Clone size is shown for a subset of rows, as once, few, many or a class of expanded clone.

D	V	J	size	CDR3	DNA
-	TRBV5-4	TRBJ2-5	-	CASSSRRDIQETQYF	TGTGCCAGCAGCTCCCGCCGAGACATCCAAGAGACCCAGTACTTC
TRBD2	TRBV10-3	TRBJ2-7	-	CATTSGYEQYF	TGTGCCACTACTAGCGGCTACGAGCAGTACTTC
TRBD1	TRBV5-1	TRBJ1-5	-	CASSPGTGRDQPQHF	TGCGCCAGCAGCCCTGGGACAGGGAGGGATCAGCCCCAGCATTTT
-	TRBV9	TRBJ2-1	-	CASSVSGGASTYNEQFF	TGTGCCAGCAGCGTGAGTGGGGGGGCATCAACCTACAATGAGCAGTTCTTC
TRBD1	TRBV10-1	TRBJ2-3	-	CASRNSGGAQYF	TGCGCCAGCAGGAACTCAGGGGGCGCGCAGTATTTT
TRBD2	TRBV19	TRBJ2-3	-	CASTQTAGDLSTDTQYF	TGTGCCAGTACCCAGACTGCGGGGGATCTTAGCACAGATACGCAGTATTTT
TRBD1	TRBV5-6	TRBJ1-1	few	CASSPFSRDRVFPEAFF	TGTGCCAGCAGCCCTTTTTCCCGGGACAGGGTTTTTCCTGAAGCTTTCTTT
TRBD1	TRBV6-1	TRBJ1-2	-	CASSESHPGQINTF	TGTGCCAGCAGTGAAAGCCACCCGGGACAGATCAACACCTTC
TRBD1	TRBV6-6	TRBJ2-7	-	CASSRTGAPYEQYF	TGTGCCAGCAGTAGGACAGGGGCTCCCTACGAGCAGTACTTC
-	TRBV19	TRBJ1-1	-	CASTPDKSFRTEAFF	TGTGCCAGTACCCCGGACAAGAGTTTTCGAACTGAAGCTTTCTTT
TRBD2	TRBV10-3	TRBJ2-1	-	CATYPGLAGGLGLNEQFF	TGTGCCACCTACCCCGGACTAGCGGGGGGGCTGGGTCTTAATGAGCAGTTCTTC
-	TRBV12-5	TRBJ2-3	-	CASGYQQGVQYF	TGTGCTAGTGGTTACCAGCAGGGCGTGCAGTATTTT
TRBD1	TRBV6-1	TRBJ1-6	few	CASSETTGANSPLHF	TGTGCCAGCAGTGAAACCACAGGGGCAAATTCACCCCTCCACTTT
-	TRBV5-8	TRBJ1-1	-	CASSLEGETEAFF	TGTGCCAGCAGCTTGGAGGGGGAAACTGAAGCTTTCTTT
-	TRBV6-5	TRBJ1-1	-	CASTLGQTNTEAFF	TGTGCCAGCACGTTGGGGCAGACGAACACTGAAGCTTTCTTT
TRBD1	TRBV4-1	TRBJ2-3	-	CASSQGARQGDTQYF	TGCGCCAGCAGCCAAGGCGCCCGACAGGGGGATACGCAGTATTTT
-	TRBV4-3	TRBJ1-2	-	CASSQGPQGDYGYTF	TGCGCCAGCAGCCAAGGCCCGCAAGGGGACTATGGCTACACCTTC
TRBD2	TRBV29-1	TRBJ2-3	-	CSVLKFAGGADTQYF	TGCAGCGTTCTAAAATTCGCGGGGGGGGCAGATACGCAGTATTTT
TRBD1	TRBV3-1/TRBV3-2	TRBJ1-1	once	CASSHRQGGNTEAFF	TGTGCCAGCAGCCATAGACAGGGAGGGAACACTGAAGCTTTCTTT
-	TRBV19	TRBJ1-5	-	CASSIKWTERRQPQHF	TGTGCCAGTAGTATAAAATGGACAGAGCGTCGGCAGCCCCAGCATTTT
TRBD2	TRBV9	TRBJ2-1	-	CASTLAGVDNEQFF	TGTGCCAGCACCCTAGCGGGGGTGGACAATGAGCAGTTCTTC
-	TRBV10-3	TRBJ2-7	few	CAISEGRFPYEQYF	TGTGCCATCAGTGAGGGGAGGTTCCCCTACGAGCAGTACTTC
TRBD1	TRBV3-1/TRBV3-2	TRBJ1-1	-	CASSQGGQGDTEAFF	TGTGCCAGCAGCCAAGGGGGACAGGGGGACACTGAAGCTTTCTTT
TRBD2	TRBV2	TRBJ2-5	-	CASSYGGSGAQYF	TGTGCCAGCAGTTACGGGGGTAGCGGGGCCCAGTACTTC
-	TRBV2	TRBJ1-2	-	CASREDRSSYGYTF	TGTGCCAGCAGGGAGGACAGATCTTCCTATGGCTACACCTTC
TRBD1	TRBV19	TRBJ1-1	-	CASSTGGATNTEAFF	TGTGCCAGTAGTACAGGGGGCGCGACGAACACTGAAGCTTTCTTT
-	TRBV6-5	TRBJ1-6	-	CASSSSPGLSNSPLHF	TGTGCCAGCAGTTCCTCCCCGGGACTGTCCAATTCACCCCTCCACTTT
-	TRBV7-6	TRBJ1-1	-	CASSQTTNTEAFF	TGTGCCAGCAGCCAGACAACAAACACTGAAGCTTTCTTT